This T cell receptor (beta chain) stems from a study of T cell repertoires in cytomegalovirus infection. About the study: Indicated by public TCR beta signatures were CMV infection and matching HLA type. Study observations and caveats: Cumulative frequency (of public TCR beta family members) identified carriers of CMV plus the relevant HLA.

TCRdb ran MiXCR on the reads and lists one entry per CDR3 protein. The table has under 250,000 distinct CDR3 sequences, about 12% seen once. The CDR3 loop spans 15 amino acids. CDR1 MNHEY and CDR2 SVGAGI come from the germline V gene. The trim removed 6 bases at V and 0 bases at J, leaving 5 bases unmatched. This clonotype appeared a few times. No antigen is known for it. The sequence was obtained from a human donor in good health (CMV status not recorded). Some clones in this sample may be carry-over from other donors' samples. Sequenced: PBMCs. The J gene is TRBJ1-5, the V gene TRBV6-5; 7 bases are a match to TRBD1. The CDR3 loop is CASSPDRDSNQPQHF. For the CDR3, the DNA is TGTGCCAGCAGCCCCGACAGGGATAGCAATCAGCCCCAGCATTTT.